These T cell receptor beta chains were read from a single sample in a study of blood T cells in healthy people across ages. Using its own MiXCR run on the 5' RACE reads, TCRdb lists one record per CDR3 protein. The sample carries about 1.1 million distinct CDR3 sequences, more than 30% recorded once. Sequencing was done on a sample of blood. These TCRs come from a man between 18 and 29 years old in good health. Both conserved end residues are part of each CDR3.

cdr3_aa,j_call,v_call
CASSGRGGLRAQETQYF,TRBJ2-5,TRBV4-1
CASSQSSVYRGEGYTF,TRBJ1-2,TRBV4-1
CASSSGTGVQETQYF,TRBJ2-5,TRBV11-2
CSTRADRGYWDYGYTF,TRBJ1-2,TRBV20-1
CASSLGGGSGGAYNEQFF,TRBJ2-1,TRBV11-3
CASSFRQPHNEQFF,TRBJ2-1,TRBV6-5
CSATDGGGTYGYTF,TRBJ1-2,TRBV20-1
CASSQDLGTDSTGYTF,TRBJ1-2,TRBV4-3
CASSLEITGQPQHF,TRBJ1-5,TRBV7-2
CASSVAGGQVGTEAFF,TRBJ1-1,TRBV9
CAGSLRTFSTDTQYF,TRBJ2-3,TRBV7-8
CASSPEQGLAAFF,TRBJ1-1,TRBV12-3/TRBV12-4
CASRGGTSELYF,TRBJ2-3,TRBV3-1
CASSGGGVTNTEAFF,TRBJ1-1,TRBV5-1
CASSEAFISNQPQHF,TRBJ1-5,TRBV6-1
CASSLKGAEAYNEQFF,TRBJ2-1,TRBV5-6
CASSWGDSLITDTQYF,TRBJ2-3,TRBV5-1
CASSPTGVNGELFF,TRBJ2-2,TRBV18
CAISEGISGFSGYTF,TRBJ1-2,TRBV10-3
CSVEGGGEIYGYTF,TRBJ1-2,TRBV29-1
CASSDSGGKQFF,TRBJ2-1,TRBV13
CASPGQGNLATQYF,TRBJ2-3,TRBV7-9
CASSPRCMKYF,TRBJ2-5,TRBV7-2
CAWSLGGNNQPQHF,TRBJ1-5,TRBV30
CSAQDSRAVNQPQHF,TRBJ1-5,TRBV20-1
CSAPIRGDPNTEAFF,TRBJ1-1,TRBV20-1
CASRDRGLETQYF,NA,TRBV6-5
CASSLLSGGHYNEQFF,TRBJ2-1,TRBV5-1
CASSQAQGYGYTF,TRBJ1-2,TRBV4-1
CAISEGGTGIWEQFF,TRBJ2-1,TRBV10-3
CASSDDRVNYGYTF,TRBJ1-2,TRBV6-5
CASSGGSFTEAFF,TRBJ1-1,TRBV2
CSVAGRGRPSTEAFF,TRBJ1-1,TRBV29-1
CATSDSVRTGPDTQYF,TRBJ2-3,TRBV24-1
CAVGPGDSYNEQFF,TRBJ2-1,TRBV7-9
CSAEPIQKFREGETQYF,TRBJ2-5,TRBV20-1
CASSYRDSQETQFF,TRBJ2-1,TRBV6-6
CSARDLARPGYGYTF,TRBJ1-2,TRBV20-1
CASSVTGINSPLHF,TRBJ1-6,TRBV7-3